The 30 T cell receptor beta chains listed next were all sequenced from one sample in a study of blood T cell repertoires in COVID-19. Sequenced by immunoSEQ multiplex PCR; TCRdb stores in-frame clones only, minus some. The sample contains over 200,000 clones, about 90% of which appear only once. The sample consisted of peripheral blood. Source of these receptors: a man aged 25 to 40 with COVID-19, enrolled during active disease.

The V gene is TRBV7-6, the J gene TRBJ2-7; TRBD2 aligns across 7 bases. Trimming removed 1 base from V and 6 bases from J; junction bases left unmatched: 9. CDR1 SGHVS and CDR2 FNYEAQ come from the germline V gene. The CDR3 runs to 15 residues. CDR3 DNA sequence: TGTGCCAGCAGCTTAGAGGGTCGGGGAGGGATCGAGCAGTACTTC. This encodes CASSLEGRGGIEQYF.

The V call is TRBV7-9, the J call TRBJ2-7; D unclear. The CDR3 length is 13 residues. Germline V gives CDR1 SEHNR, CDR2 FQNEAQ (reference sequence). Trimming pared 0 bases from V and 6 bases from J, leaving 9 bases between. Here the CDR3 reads CASSLAIMAEQYF. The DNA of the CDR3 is TGTGCCAGCAGCTTAGCCATAATGGCCGAGCAGTACTTC.

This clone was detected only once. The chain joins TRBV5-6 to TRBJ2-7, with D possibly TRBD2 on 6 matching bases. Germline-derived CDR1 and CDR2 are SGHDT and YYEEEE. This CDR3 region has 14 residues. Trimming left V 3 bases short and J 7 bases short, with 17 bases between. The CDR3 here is CASSSLTGTGEQYF. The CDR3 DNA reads TGTGCCAGCAGCTCTCTGACTGGGACTGGGGAGCAGTACTTC. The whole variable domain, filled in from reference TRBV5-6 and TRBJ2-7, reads DAGVTQSPTHLIKTRGQQVTLRCSPKSGHDTVSWYQQALGQGPQFIFQYYEEEERQRGNFPDRFSGHQFPNYSSELNVNALLLGDSALYLCASSSLTGTGEQYFGPGTRLTVT.

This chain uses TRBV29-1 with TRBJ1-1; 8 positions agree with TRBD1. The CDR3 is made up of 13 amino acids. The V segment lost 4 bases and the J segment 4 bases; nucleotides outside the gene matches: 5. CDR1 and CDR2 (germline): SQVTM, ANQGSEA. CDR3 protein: CSVAQGASTEAFF. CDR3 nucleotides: TGCAGCGTTGCGCAGGGGGCGAGCACTGAAGCTTTCTTT.

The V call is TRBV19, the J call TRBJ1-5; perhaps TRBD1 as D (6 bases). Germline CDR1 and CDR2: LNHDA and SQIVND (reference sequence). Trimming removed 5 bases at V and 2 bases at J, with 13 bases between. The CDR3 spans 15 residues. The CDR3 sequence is CASSYSQGGNQPQHF. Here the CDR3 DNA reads TGTGCCAGTAGTTACTCACAGGGAGGCAATCAGCCCCAGCATTTT.

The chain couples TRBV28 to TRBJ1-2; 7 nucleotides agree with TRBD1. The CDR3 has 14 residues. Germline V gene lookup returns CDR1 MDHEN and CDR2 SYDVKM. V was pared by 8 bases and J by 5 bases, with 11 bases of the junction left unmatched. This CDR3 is CASRTGTVRYGYTF. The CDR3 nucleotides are TGTGCCAGCCGCACCGGGACAGTGAGATATGGCTACACCTTC.

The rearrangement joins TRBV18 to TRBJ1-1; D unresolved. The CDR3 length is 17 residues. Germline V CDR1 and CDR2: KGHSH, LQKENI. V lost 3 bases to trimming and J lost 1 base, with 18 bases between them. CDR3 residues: CASSPGNFYGRNTEAFF. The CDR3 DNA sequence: TGTGCCAGCTCACCCGGGAATTTCTATGGGAGGAACACTGAAGCTTTCTTT.

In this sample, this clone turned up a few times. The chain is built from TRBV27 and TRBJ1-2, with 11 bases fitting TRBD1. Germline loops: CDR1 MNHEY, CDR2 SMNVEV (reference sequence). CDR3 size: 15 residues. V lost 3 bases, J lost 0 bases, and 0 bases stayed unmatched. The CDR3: CASSLGQGANYGYTF. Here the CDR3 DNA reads TGTGCCAGCAGTTTGGGACAGGGGGCTAACTATGGCTACACCTTC.

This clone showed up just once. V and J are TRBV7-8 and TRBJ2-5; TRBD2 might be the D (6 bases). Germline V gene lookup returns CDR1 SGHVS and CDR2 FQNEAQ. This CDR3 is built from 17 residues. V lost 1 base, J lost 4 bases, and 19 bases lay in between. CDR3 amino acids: CASSLGAVSSGGETQYF. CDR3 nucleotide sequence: TGTGCCAGCAGCTTAGGGGCAGTCAGTAGCGGTGGAGAGACCCAGTACTTC.

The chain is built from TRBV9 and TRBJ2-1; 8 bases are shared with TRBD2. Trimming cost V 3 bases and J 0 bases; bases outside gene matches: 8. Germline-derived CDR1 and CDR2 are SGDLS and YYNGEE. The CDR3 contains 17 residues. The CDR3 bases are TGTGCCAGCAGCGCTGGACTAGCTGACTTCTCCTACAATGAGCAGTTCTTC. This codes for CASSAGLADFSYNEQFF.

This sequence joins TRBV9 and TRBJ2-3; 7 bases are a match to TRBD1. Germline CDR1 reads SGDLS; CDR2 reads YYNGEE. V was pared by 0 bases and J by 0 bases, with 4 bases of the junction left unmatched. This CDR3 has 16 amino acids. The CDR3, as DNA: TGTGCCAGCAGCGTAGTAGGGACAGCTAGCACAGATACGCAGTATTTT. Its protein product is CASSVVGTASTDTQYF.

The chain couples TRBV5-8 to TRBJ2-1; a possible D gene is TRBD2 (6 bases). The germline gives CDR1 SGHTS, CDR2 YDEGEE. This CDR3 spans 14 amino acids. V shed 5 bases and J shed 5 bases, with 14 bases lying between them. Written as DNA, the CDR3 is TGTGCCAGCAGTAGTAGCGGCATTCACAATGAGCAGTTCTTC. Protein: CASSSSGIHNEQFF.

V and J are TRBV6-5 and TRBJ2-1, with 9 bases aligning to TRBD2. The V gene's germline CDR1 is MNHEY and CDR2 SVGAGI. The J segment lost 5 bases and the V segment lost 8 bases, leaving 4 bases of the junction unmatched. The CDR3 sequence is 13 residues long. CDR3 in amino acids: CASGSGSNNEQFF. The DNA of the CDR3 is TGTGCCAGCGGTAGCGGGAGTAACAATGAGCAGTTCTTC.

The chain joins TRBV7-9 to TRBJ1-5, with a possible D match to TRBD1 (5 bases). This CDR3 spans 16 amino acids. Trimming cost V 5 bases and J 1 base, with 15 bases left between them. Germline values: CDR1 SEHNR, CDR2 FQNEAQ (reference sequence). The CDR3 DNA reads TGTGCCAGCAGCCTCAAAGGGGAGGCCAGCAATCAGCCCCAGCATTTT. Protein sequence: CASSLKGEASNQPQHF.

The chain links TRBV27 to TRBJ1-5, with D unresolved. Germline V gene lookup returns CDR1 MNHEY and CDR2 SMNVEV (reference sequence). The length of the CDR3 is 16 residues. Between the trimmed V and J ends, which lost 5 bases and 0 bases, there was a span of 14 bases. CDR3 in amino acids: CASSGDAGYSNQPQHF. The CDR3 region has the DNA TGTGCCAGCAGTGGGGATGCGGGCTATAGCAATCAGCCCCAGCATTTT.

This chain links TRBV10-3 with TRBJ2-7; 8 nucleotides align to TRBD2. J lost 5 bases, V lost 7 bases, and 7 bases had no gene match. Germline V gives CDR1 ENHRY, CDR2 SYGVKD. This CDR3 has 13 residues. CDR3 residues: CAITPSGGDEQYF. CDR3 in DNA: TGTGCCATCACTCCATCGGGGGGGGACGAGCAGTACTTC.

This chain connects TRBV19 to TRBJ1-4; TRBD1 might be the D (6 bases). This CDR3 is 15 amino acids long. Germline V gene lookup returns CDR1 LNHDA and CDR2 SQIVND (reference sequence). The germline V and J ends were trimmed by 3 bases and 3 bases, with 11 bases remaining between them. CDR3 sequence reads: CASSIWGPANEKLFF. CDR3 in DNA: TGTGCCAGTAGTATCTGGGGGCCGGCTAATGAAAAACTGTTTTTT.

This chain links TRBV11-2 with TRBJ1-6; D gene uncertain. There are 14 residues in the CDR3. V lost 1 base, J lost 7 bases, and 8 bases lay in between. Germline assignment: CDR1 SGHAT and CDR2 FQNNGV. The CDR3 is CASSLAARNSPLHF. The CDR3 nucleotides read TGTGCCAGCAGCTTAGCTGCCAGAAATTCACCCCTCCACTTT.

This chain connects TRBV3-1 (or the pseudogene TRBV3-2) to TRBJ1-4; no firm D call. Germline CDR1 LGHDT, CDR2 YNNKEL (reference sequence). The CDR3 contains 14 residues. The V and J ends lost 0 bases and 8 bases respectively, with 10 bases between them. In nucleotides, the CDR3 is TGTGCCAGCAGCCAAGATATTGGGAGGGAAAAACTGTTTTTT. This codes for CASSQDIGREKLFF.

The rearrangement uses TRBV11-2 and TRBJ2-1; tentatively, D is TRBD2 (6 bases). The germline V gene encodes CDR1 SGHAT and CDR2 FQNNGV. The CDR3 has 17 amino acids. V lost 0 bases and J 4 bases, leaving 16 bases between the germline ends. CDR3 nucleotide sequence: TGTGCCAGCAGCTTAGATCCCGCGGTAGCGGCTTACAATGAGCAGTTCTTC. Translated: CASSLDPAVAAYNEQFF.

The chain's CDR3 is CASRSRDRDNSPLHF. CDR3 DNA: TGTGCCAGCAGGTCCCGGGACAGGGATAATTCACCCCTCCACTTT. The rearrangement joins TRBV3-1 (or the pseudogene TRBV3-2) to TRBJ1-6; 9 bases are shared with TRBD1. The CDR3 consists of 15 residues. Germline V gene lookup returns CDR1 LGHDT and CDR2 YNNKEL (reference sequence). Germline trimming cut 6 bases from V and 5 bases from J; bases unmatched to any gene: 5.

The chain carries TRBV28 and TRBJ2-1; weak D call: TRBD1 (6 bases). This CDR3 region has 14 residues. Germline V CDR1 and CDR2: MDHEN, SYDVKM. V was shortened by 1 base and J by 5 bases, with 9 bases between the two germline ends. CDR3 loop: CASSLLQGHNEQFF. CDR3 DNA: TGTGCCAGCAGTTTATTACAGGGCCACAATGAGCAGTTCTTC.

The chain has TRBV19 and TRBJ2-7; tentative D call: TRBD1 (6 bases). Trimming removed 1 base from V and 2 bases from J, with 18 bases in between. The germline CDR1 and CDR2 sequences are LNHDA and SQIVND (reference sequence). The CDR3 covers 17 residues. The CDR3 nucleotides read TGTGCCAGTAGTATAGGCCTCCGAAGGGGGATCACCTACGAGCAGTACTTC. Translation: CASSIGLRRGITYEQYF.

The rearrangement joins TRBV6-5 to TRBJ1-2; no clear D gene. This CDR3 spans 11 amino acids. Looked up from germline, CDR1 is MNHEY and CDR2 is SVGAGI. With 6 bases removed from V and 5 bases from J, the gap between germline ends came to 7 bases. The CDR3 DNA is TGTGCCAGCAGGCTAGAATATGGCTACACCTTC. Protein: CASRLEYGYTF.

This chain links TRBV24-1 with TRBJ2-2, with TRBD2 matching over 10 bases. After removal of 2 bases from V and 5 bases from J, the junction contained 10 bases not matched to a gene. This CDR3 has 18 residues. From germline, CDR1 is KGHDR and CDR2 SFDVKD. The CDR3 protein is CATSDSRLAGVGTGELFF. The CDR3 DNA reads TGTGCCACCAGTGATTCAAGGCTAGCGGGAGTAGGGACCGGGGAGCTGTTTTTT.

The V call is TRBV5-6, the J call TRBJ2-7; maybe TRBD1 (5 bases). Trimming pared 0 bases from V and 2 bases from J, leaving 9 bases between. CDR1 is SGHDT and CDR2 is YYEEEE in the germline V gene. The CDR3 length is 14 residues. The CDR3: CASSLAGSAYEQYF. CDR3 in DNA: TGTGCCAGCAGCTTGGCAGGGTCGGCCTACGAGCAGTACTTC.

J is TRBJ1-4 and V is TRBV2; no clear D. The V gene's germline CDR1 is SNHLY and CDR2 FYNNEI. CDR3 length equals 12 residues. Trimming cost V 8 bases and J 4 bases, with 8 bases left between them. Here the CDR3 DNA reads TGTGCCAGCTCGGGGAATAATGAAAAACTGTTTTTT. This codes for CASSGNNEKLFF.

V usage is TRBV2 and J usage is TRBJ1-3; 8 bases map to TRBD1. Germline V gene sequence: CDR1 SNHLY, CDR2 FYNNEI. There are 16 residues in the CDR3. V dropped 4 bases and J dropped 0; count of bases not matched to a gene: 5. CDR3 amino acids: CASSAIQGASGNTIYF. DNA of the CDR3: TGTGCCAGCAGTGCAATCCAGGGGGCCTCTGGAAACACCATATATTTT.

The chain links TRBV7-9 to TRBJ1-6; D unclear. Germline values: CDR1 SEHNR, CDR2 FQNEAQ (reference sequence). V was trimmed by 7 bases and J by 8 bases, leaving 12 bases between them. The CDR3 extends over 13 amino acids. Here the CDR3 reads CASTRVGDSPLHF. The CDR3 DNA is TGTGCCAGCACAAGGGTCGGGGATTCACCCCTCCACTTT. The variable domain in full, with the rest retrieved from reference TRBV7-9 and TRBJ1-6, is DTGVSQNPRHKITKRGQNVTFRCDPISEHNRLYWYRQTLGQGPEFLTYFQNEAQLEKSRLLSDRFSAERPKGSFSTLEIQRTEQGDSAMYLCASTRVGDSPLHFGNGTRLTVT.

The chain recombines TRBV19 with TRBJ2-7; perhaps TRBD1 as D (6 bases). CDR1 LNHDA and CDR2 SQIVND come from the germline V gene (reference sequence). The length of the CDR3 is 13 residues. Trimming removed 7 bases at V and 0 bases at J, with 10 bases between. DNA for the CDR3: TGTGCCAGTATGGGGGCGAACTCCTACGAGCAGTACTTC. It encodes CASMGANSYEQYF. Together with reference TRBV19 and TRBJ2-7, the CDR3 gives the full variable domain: DGGITQSPKYLFRKEGQNVTLSCEQNLNHDAMYWYRQDPGQGLRLIYYSQIVNDFQKGDIAEGYSVSREKKESFPLTVTSAQKNPTAFYLCASMGANSYEQYFGPGTRLTVT.